The present entry profiles one T cell receptor (beta chain) with its context. What it binds is unknown. CDR3 length equals 12 residues. V was trimmed by 0 bases and J by 5 bases, leaving 6 bases between them. The V gene's germline CDR1 is SGHNT and CDR2 YYREEE (reference sequence). The sort gate was single viable CD3+CD4+CD8-CD45RO+ cells for memory CD4+ T cells. Study processing details: After removing out-of-frame reads, approximately 2.2 million distinct TCRbeta sequences remained. The repertoire was sequenced with immunoSEQ multiplex PCR; TCRdb's copy has only in-frame clones and lacks some. That table supplies the V and J calls and clone size; D and trimming were determined from the DNA. The profile shows tens of thousands of clones, over 60% of them singletons. The data belong to a study of memory CD4+ T cells and cytomegalovirus serostatus. Study-wide points: Suggested: most of the CMV-linked TCR signature lies in CD4+ memory cells. CMV serostatus prediction reached median AUC 0.95, or 0.91 with US-trained model.

The specimen was memory CD4+ T cells from blood. This TCR was sampled from an adult in good health and CMV-seronegative. The rearrangement joins TRBV5-4 to TRBJ2-7, with D uncertain. CDR3 sequence (DNA): TGTGCCAGCAGCTTGGACAGTAACGAGCAGTACTTC. Translated, it gives CASSLDSNEQYF.